This T cell receptor (beta chain) was sequenced for a study of blood T cell repertoires in COVID-19. The CDR3 has 12 residues. Germline V lookup: CDR1 SGHDT, CDR2 YYEEEE. Trimming took off 0 bases at V and 8 bases at J, with 8 bases between the two ends. Source study methods: Counts of nucleated cells, estimated from reference gene primer amplification, were obtained. The method was immunoSEQ multiplex PCR; TCRdb's version includes in-frame clones alone and lacks a portion of them. Clone size and V and J calls were adopted from that table, with D and trimming inferred from the DNA. The sample has 60,000 to 85,000 clones, more than 85% seen once.

What was sequenced was peripheral blood. The V and J genes are TRBV5-6 and TRBJ1-2, with D uncertain. The TCR sequence derives from a man in his forties or fifties with COVID-19, enrolled during active disease. This CDR3 is CASSLAAGGYTF. CDR3 nucleotide sequence: TGTGCCAGCAGCTTGGCTGCGGGCGGCTACACCTTC.